A selection of T cell receptor beta chains follows, all from one sample in a study of shared clonotypes between healthy human individuals. Clones were read by immunoSEQ multiplex PCR, and TCRdb kept only the in-frame ones, dropping some. Here the sample spans about a million clones, around three quarters being singletons. Sequenced input: memory CD4+ T cells sorted from blood. The receptors stem from a man younger than 35 in good health. The CDR3 runs from the conserved cysteine through the conserved F or W. The D gene is left open where the match is weak. Rows give clone size only sometimes, using once, few, many, or a class for an expanded clone.

CDR3 DNA: TGTGCCAGCAGCCGGACAGTTTCTGATTCACCCCTCCACTTT
CDR3 protein: CASSRTVSDSPLHF
D gene: .
clone size: once
CDR3 length: 14
J gene: TRBJ1-6
V gene: TRBV6-1

CDR3 DNA: TGTGCCAGCAGCCAAGGGTCTAGGAGCAATGAGCAGTTCTTC
CDR3 protein: CASSQGSRSNEQFF
D gene: .
clone size: .
CDR3 length: 14
J gene: TRBJ2-1
V gene: TRBV11-2

CDR3 DNA: TGTGCCTGGAGTGTTACAGGGGGCAGGGAGACCCAGTACTTC
CDR3 protein: CAWSVTGGRETQYF
D gene: TRBD1
clone size: .
CDR3 length: 14
J gene: TRBJ2-5
V gene: TRBV30

CDR3 DNA: TGTGCCAGCTCACCACCACAGGGTGGAGAGACCCAGTACTTC
CDR3 protein: CASSPPQGGETQYF
D gene: .
clone size: .
CDR3 length: 14
J gene: TRBJ2-5
V gene: TRBV18

CDR3 DNA: TGTGCCAGCACGGACAGGAGCTCCTACGAGCAGTACTTC
CDR3 protein: CASTDRSSYEQYF
D gene: TRBD1
clone size: .
CDR3 length: 13
J gene: TRBJ2-7
V gene: TRBV28

CDR3 DNA: TGTGCCAGCAGTGAAAATCCTCCTCAGGGAAATCAGCCCCAGCATTTT
CDR3 protein: CASSENPPQGNQPQHF
D gene: .
clone size: .
CDR3 length: 16
J gene: TRBJ1-5
V gene: TRBV2

CDR3 DNA: TGTGCCAGCAACCCATGGGGGGCCCAGGAGGCCCAGCATTTT
CDR3 protein: CASNPWGAQEAQHF
D gene: .
clone size: .
CDR3 length: 14
J gene: TRBJ1-5
V gene: TRBV2

CDR3 DNA: TGCGCCAGCAGCTTGGGAATTACGGTCCCTGAAGCTTTCTTT
CDR3 protein: CASSLGITVPEAFF
D gene: .
clone size: once
CDR3 length: 14
J gene: TRBJ1-1
V gene: TRBV5-1

CDR3 DNA: TGTGCCAGCAGCGCCGGGACAGCTAACCTCTACGAGCAGTACTTC
CDR3 protein: CASSAGTANLYEQYF
D gene: TRBD1
clone size: many
CDR3 length: 15
J gene: TRBJ2-7
V gene: TRBV5-5

CDR3 DNA: TGTGCCAGCAGCCTTGGAGGGATTCTAGCGACCCACCAAGAGACCCAGTACTTC
CDR3 protein: CASSLGGILATHQETQYF
D gene: .
clone size: .
CDR3 length: 18
J gene: TRBJ2-5
V gene: TRBV7-9

CDR3 DNA: TGTGCCAGTAGCCTTCTAGCGGGGGGAACCTACGAGCAGTACTTC
CDR3 protein: CASSLLAGGTYEQYF
D gene: TRBD2
clone size: .
CDR3 length: 15
J gene: TRBJ2-7
V gene: TRBV19

CDR3 DNA: TGTGCCAGCAGCTTGGGACCGCCAGATCCGGCTTTCTTT
CDR3 protein: CASSLGPPDPAFF
D gene: .
clone size: .
CDR3 length: 13
J gene: TRBJ1-1
V gene: TRBV7-6

CDR3 DNA: TGTGCCAGCATCCCCGCCTCGGAGGCAGATACGCAGTATTTT
CDR3 protein: CASIPASEADTQYF
D gene: .
clone size: .
CDR3 length: 14
J gene: TRBJ2-3
V gene: TRBV28

CDR3 DNA: TGTGCCAGCAGCGTAGACAACGGTGGATCGGAGACCCAGTACTTC
CDR3 protein: CASSVDNGGSETQYF
D gene: .
clone size: .
CDR3 length: 15
J gene: TRBJ2-5
V gene: TRBV9

CDR3 DNA: TGCGCCAGCAGCCAAGCGGGAGGGGAGATCAATCAGCCCCAGCATTTT
CDR3 protein: CASSQAGGEINQPQHF
D gene: .
clone size: .
CDR3 length: 16
J gene: TRBJ1-5
V gene: TRBV4-1

CDR3 DNA: TGTGCCAGCAGTGAACGGACAGGGGTCTACGAGCAGTACTTC
CDR3 protein: CASSERTGVYEQYF
D gene: TRBD1
clone size: .
CDR3 length: 14
J gene: TRBJ2-7
V gene: TRBV25-1

CDR3 DNA: TGTGCCAGCAGACCCCGGGACAGGGGGAACGGAGGGAAAGAGACCCAGTACTTC
CDR3 protein: CASRPRDRGNGGKETQYF
D gene: TRBD1
clone size: once
CDR3 length: 18
J gene: TRBJ2-5
V gene: TRBV27

CDR3 DNA: TGTGCCAGCCTACCTTCGGGCAGAATCTATAATTCACCCCTCCACTTT
CDR3 protein: CASLPSGRIYNSPLHF
D gene: .
clone size: .
CDR3 length: 16
J gene: TRBJ1-6
V gene: TRBV19

CDR3 DNA: TGCGCCAGCAGCCACGGACAGGGGCGGAATGTCAACGAGCAGTACTTC
CDR3 protein: CASSHGQGRNVNEQYF
D gene: TRBD1
clone size: .
CDR3 length: 16
J gene: TRBJ2-7
V gene: TRBV4-1

CDR3 DNA: TGTGCCAGCAGTAAACAGGGCTCTGGGGCCAACGTCCTGACTTTC
CDR3 protein: CASSKQGSGANVLTF
D gene: .
clone size: .
CDR3 length: 15
J gene: TRBJ2-6
V gene: TRBV2

CDR3 DNA: TGTGCCAGCAGTATCCGGCAGGTGAACACTGAAGCTTTCTTT
CDR3 protein: CASSIRQVNTEAFF
D gene: .
clone size: .
CDR3 length: 14
J gene: TRBJ1-1
V gene: TRBV6-6

CDR3 DNA: TGTGCCAGCAGTCTAAACAGGGGAAGGGAGACCCAGTACTTC
CDR3 protein: CASSLNRGRETQYF
D gene: TRBD1
clone size: many
CDR3 length: 14
J gene: TRBJ2-5
V gene: TRBV6-1

CDR3 DNA: TGTGCCAGCAGTGAAGATCAAAACATTCAGTACTTC
CDR3 protein: CASSEDQNIQYF
D gene: .
clone size: few
CDR3 length: 12
J gene: TRBJ2-4
V gene: TRBV2

CDR3 DNA: TGTGCCTGGAGTGTGCGAGGGGGCGGAGAGACCCAGTACTTC
CDR3 protein: CAWSVRGGGETQYF
D gene: TRBD1
clone size: .
CDR3 length: 14
J gene: TRBJ2-5
V gene: TRBV30

CDR3 DNA: TGCGCCAGCACCATCAATGGGGCAGGGCTAGACATTCAGTACTTC
CDR3 protein: CASTINGAGLDIQYF
D gene: .
clone size: .
CDR3 length: 15
J gene: TRBJ2-4
V gene: TRBV5-1

CDR3 DNA: TGTGCCAGCAGGGGAACAGGGGCGGGCTCTGGAAACACCATATATTTT
CDR3 protein: CASRGTGAGSGNTIYF
D gene: TRBD1
clone size: .
CDR3 length: 16
J gene: TRBJ1-3
V gene: TRBV28

CDR3 DNA: TGTGCCAGCAGCTTAGTCAGTTCTTATGGCTACACCTTC
CDR3 protein: CASSLVSSYGYTF
D gene: .
clone size: once
CDR3 length: 13
J gene: TRBJ1-2
V gene: TRBV5-6

CDR3 DNA: TGTGCCAGCAGTTTATCCTACCTCCAGCCTACCTACGAGCAGTACTTC
CDR3 protein: CASSLSYLQPTYEQYF
D gene: .
clone size: .
CDR3 length: 16
J gene: TRBJ2-7
V gene: TRBV28

CDR3 DNA: TGTGCCAGCAGTGAAAGTTCCCCGAGCTCCTACGAGCAGTACTTC
CDR3 protein: CASSESSPSSYEQYF
D gene: .
clone size: few
CDR3 length: 15
J gene: TRBJ2-7
V gene: TRBV6-1

CDR3 DNA: TGCAGCGTCGGGACTTCCTACGAGCAGTACTTC
CDR3 protein: CSVGTSYEQYF
D gene: .
clone size: .
CDR3 length: 11
J gene: TRBJ2-7
V gene: TRBV29-1

CDR3 DNA: TGTGCCAGCAGCTTACACGCCGGGTACGAGCAGTACTTC
CDR3 protein: CASSLHAGYEQYF
D gene: .
clone size: .
CDR3 length: 13
J gene: TRBJ2-7
V gene: TRBV11-3

CDR3 DNA: TGTGCCTGGAGTCGTGGGTACTCTAGCGGTATTTCCTACGAGCAGTACTTC
CDR3 protein: CAWSRGYSSGISYEQYF
D gene: TRBD2
clone size: once
CDR3 length: 17
J gene: TRBJ2-7
V gene: TRBV30

CDR3 DNA: TGCGCCAGCAGCTTGGGACAGGGGGAAGGTGAGCAGTTCTTC
CDR3 protein: CASSLGQGEGEQFF
D gene: TRBD1
clone size: .
CDR3 length: 14
J gene: TRBJ2-1
V gene: TRBV5-1

CDR3 DNA: TGTGCCAGCAGTCTCAGGGGGGCGGTCACTGAAGCTTTCTTT
CDR3 protein: CASSLRGAVTEAFF
D gene: TRBD1
clone size: .
CDR3 length: 14
J gene: TRBJ1-1
V gene: TRBV27

CDR3 DNA: TGCGCCAGCAGTGAGCCTGGGGCCAACGTCCTGACTTTC
CDR3 protein: CASSEPGANVLTF
D gene: .
clone size: .
CDR3 length: 13
J gene: TRBJ2-6
V gene: TRBV10-1